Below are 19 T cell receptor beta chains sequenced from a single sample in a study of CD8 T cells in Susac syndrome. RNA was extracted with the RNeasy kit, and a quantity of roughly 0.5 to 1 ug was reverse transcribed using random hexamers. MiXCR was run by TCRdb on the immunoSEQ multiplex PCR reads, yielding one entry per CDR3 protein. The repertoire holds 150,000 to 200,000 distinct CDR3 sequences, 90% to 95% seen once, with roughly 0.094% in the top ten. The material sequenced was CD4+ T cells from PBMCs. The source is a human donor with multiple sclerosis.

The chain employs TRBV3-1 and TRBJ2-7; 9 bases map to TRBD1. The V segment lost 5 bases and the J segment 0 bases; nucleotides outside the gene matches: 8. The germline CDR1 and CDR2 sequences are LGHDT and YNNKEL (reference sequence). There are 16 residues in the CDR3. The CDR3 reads CASSVGTGPSSYEQYF. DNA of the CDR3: TGTGCCAGCAGCGTGGGGACAGGGCCTAGCTCCTACGAGCAGTACTTC.

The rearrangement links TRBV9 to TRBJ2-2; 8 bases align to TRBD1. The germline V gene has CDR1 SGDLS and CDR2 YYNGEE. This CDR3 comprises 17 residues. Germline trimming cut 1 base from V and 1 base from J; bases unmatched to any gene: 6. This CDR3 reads CASSVTGGPLNTGELFF. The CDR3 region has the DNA TGTGCCAGCAGCGTAACAGGGGGTCCCTTGAACACCGGGGAGCTGTTTTTT.

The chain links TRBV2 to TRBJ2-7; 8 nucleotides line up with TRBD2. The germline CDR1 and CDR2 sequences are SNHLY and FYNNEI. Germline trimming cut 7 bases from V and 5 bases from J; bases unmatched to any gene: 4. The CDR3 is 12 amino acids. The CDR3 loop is CASMGLGDEQYF. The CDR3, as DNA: TGTGCCAGCATGGGACTAGGGGACGAGCAGTACTTC.

The CDR3 DNA is TGCAGTGCTAGAATCTCTAGCACAGATACGCAGTATTTT. It is translated as CSARISSTDTQYF. The V and J genes are TRBV20-1 and TRBJ2-3, with unresolved D. Germline CDR1 and CDR2: DFQATT and SNEGSKA (reference sequence). The CDR3 runs to 13 residues. V shed 2 bases and J shed 0 bases, with 6 bases lying between them.

CDR3 sequence reads: CASSATGIQYF. CDR3 in DNA: TGTGCCAGTAGCGCTACAGGGATCCAGTACTTC. The chain employs TRBV19 and TRBJ2-5; tentatively, D is TRBD1 (6 bases). The V end lost 6 bases, the J end lost 10 bases, and 12 bases lay between the germline ends. This CDR3 comprises 11 residues. The germline gives CDR1 LNHDA, CDR2 SQIVND (reference sequence).

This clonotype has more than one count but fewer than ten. The CDR3 protein is CALTGRGGQGTQYF. CDR3 nucleotide sequence: TGTGCCCTCACCGGGCGGGGGGGCCAGGGTACGCAGTATTTT. The chain has TRBV30 and TRBJ2-3; TRBD2 aligns across 9 bases. The V segment lost 8 bases and the J segment 8 bases; nucleotides outside the gene matches: 14. This CDR3 has 14 residues. In germline, CDR1 is GTSNPN, CDR2 SVGIG (reference sequence).

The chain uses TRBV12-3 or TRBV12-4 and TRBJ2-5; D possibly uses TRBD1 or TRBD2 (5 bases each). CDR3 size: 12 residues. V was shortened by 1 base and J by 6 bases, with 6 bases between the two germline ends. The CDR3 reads CASSLGGKTQYF. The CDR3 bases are TGTGCCAGCAGTTTAGGGGGGAAGACCCAGTACTTC.

The CDR3 bases are TGCGCCAGCAGCCAAGGGTCGGGGATGGCAGGACAAAACACCGGGGAGCTGTTTTTT. It is translated as CASSQGSGMAGQNTGELFF. The chain recombines TRBV4-1 with TRBJ2-2, with D perhaps TRBD1 or TRBD2 (5 bases each). The germline CDR1 and CDR2 sequences are MGHRA and YSYEKL. The V gene lost 1 base and the J gene lost 2 bases, with 20 bases spanning the gap. The CDR3 totals 19 residues.

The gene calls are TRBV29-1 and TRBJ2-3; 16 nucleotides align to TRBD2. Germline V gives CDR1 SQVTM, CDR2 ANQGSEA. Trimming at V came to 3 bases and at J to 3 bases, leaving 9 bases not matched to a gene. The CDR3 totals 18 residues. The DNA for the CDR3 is TGCAGCGTTGACCCCGGGACTAGCGGGAGGGCCCTAACAGATACGCAGTATTTT. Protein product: CSVDPGTSGRALTDTQYF.

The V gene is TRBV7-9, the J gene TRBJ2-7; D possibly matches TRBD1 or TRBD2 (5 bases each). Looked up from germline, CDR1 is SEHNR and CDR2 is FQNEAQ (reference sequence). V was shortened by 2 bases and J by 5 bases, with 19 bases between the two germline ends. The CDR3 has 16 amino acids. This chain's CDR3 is CASSLLLQGPSDEQYF. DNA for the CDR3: TGTGCCAGCAGCTTATTACTGCAGGGACCGTCGGACGAGCAGTACTTC.

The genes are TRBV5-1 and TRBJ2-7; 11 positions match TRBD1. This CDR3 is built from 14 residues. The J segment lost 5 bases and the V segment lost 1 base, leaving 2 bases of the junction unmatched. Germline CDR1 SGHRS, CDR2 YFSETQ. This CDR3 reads CASSLTGQGDEQYF. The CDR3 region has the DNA TGCGCCAGCAGCTTGACGGGACAGGGGGACGAGCAGTACTTC.

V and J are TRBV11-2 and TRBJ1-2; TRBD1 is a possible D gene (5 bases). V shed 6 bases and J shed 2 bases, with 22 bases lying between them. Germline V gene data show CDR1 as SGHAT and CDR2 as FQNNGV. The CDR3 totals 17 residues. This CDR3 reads CASRPRGNSLPNYGYTF. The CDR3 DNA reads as TGTGCCAGCAGGCCACGGGGGAATAGTCTCCCAAACTATGGCTACACCTTC.

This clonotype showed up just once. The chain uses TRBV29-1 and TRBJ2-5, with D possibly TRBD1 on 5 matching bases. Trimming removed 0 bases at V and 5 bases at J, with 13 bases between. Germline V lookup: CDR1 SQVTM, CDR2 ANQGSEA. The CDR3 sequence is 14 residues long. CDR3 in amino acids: CSVEDKGSRETQYF. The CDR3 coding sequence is TGCAGCGTTGAAGATAAGGGGTCCCGGGAGACCCAGTACTTC. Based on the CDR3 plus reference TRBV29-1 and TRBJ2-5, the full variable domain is SAVISQKPSRDICQRGTSLTIQCQVDSQVTMMFWYRQQPGQSLTLIATANQGSEATYESGFVIDKFPISRPNLTFSTLTVSNMSPEDSSIYLCSVEDKGSRETQYFGPGTRLLVL.

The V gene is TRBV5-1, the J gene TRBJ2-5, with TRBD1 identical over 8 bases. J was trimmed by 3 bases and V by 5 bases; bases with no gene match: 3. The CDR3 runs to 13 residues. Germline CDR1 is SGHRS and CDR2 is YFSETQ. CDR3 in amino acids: CASRQDREETQYF. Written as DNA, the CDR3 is TGCGCCAGCAGACAGGACAGGGAAGAGACCCAGTACTTC. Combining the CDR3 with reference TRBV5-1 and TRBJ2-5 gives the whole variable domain KAGVTQTPRYLIKTRGQQVTLSCSPISGHRSVSWYQQTPGQGLQFLFEYFSETQRNKGNFPGRFSGRQFSNSRSEMNVSTLELGDSALYLCASRQDREETQYFGPGTRLLVL.

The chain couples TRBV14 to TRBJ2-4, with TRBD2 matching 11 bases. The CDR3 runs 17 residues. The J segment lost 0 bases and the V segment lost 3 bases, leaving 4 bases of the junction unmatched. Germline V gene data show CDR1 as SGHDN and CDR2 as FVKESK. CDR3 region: CASSQGGLAGAKNIQYF. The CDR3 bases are TGTGCCAGCAGCCAGGGAGGACTAGCGGGAGCCAAAAACATTCAGTACTTC.

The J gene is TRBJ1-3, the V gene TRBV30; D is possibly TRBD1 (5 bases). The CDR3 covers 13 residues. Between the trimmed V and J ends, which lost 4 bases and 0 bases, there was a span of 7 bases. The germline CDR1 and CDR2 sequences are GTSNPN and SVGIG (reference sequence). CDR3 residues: CAWTGNSGNTIYF. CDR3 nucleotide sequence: TGTGCCTGGACAGGGAACTCTGGAAACACCATATATTTT.

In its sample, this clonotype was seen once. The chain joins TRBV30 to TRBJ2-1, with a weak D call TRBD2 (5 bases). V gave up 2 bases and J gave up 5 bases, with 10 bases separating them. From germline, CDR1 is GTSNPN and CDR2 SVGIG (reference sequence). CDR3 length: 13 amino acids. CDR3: CAWSLGADNEQFF. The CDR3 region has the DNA TGTGCCTGGAGTCTGGGAGCGGACAATGAGCAGTTCTTC.

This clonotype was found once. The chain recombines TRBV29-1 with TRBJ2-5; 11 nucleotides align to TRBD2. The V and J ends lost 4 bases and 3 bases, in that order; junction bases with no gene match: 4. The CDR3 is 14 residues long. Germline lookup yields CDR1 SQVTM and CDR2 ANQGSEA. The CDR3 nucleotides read TGCAGCGTTGTCGCTAGCGGGAGGAAAGAGACCCAGTACTTC. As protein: CSVVASGRKETQYF.

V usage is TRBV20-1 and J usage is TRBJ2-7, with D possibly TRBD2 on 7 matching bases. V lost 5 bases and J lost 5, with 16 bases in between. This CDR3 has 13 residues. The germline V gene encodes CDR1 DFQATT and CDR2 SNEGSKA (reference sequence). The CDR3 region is CSAARGGGDEQYF. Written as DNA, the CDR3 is TGCAGTGCTGCCCGGGGCGGGGGCGACGAGCAGTACTTC.